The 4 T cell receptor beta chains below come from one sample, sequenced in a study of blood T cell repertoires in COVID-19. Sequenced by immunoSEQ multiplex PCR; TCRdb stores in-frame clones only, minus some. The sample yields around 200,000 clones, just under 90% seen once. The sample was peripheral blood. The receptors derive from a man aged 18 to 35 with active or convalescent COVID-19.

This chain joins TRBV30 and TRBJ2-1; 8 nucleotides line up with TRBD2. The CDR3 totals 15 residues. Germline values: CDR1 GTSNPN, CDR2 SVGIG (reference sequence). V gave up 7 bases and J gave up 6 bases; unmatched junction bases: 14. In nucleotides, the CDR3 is TGTGCCTCCCAACTTCTAGCGGGCGGGGGCAATGAGCAGTTCTTC. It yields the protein CASQLLAGGGNEQFF.

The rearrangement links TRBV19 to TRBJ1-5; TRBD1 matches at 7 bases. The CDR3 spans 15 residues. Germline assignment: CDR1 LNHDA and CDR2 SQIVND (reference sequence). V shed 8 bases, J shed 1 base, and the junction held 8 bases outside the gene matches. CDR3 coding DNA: TGTGCCAGTCTAGGCAGAGGGGGCAGCAATCAGCCCCAGCATTTT. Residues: CASLGRGGSNQPQHF.

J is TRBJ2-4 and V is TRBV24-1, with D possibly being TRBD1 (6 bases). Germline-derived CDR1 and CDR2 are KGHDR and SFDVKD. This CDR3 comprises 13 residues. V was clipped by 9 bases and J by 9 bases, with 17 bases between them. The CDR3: CATEGHLTGIQYF. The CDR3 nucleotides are TGTGCCACCGAGGGACACCTCACCGGCATTCAGTACTTC.

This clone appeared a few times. The CDR3 is CASSSGQGRSNSPLHF. CDR3 DNA: TGCGCCAGCAGCTCGGGACAGGGGAGAAGTAATTCACCCCTCCACTTT. The J gene is TRBJ1-6, the V gene TRBV5-1, with 10 nucleotides matching TRBD1. After removal of 3 bases from V and 6 bases from J, the junction contained 6 bases not matched to a gene. CDR3 length: 16 residues. Germline CDR1 reads SGHRS; CDR2 reads YFSETQ.